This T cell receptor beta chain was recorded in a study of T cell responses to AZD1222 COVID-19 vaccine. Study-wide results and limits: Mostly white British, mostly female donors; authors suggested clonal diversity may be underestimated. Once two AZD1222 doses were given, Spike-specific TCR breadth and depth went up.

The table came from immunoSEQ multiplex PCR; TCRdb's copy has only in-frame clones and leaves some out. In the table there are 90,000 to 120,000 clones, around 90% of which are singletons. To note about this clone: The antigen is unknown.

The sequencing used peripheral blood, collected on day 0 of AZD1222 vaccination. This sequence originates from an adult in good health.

CDR3: CASSLQAYTEAFF. DNA of the CDR3: TGTGCCAGCAGCTTACAGGCCTACACTGAAGCTTTCTTT. J is TRBJ1-1 and V is TRBV5-4; D may be TRBD1 (5 bases). V was trimmed by 2 bases and J by 3 bases, leaving 8 bases between them. Germline V gene sequence: CDR1 SGHNT, CDR2 YYREEE (reference sequence). This CDR3 comprises 13 residues.